This T cell receptor (beta chain) was documented in a study of blood T cell repertoires in COVID-19. In the study overall: Researchers got acute and convalescent COVID-19 samples from the United States, Italy and Spain. T cells, B-cell-depleted T cells, or PBMCs supplied cDNA or gDNA.

The CDR3 is 16 residues long. Germline V CDR1 and CDR2: GTSNPN, SVGIG (reference sequence). The J segment lost 2 bases and the V segment lost 0 bases, leaving 5 bases of the junction unmatched. Some clones are missing from TCRdb's copy, which holds only in-frame ones; the method was immunoSEQ multiplex PCR. The profile covers hundreds of thousands of clones, with under 85% appearing a single time and around 1.3% taken by the ten largest. Followed longitudinally, the Seattle patients had been enrolled during active infection. The rearrangement joins TRBV30 to TRBJ1-5; TRBD1 aligns across 9 bases. The sequence came from a woman younger than 45 with COVID-19, enrolled during active disease. The specimen sequenced was peripheral blood. In DNA, the CDR3 is TGTGCCTGGAGTGTACAAGGGGACAGGGGCAATCAGCCCCAGCATTTT. As protein: CAWSVQGDRGNQPQHF. Complete variable domain (other parts from reference TRBV30 and TRBJ1-5): SQTIHQWPATLVQPVGSPLSLECTVEGTSNPNLYWYRQAAGRGLQLLFYSVGIGQISSEVPQNLSASRPQDRQFILSSKKLLLSDSGFYLCAWSVQGDRGNQPQHFGDGTRLSIL.